The clone carrying this TCR beta chain occurred many times. Amplification targeted the TCR beta CDR3 regions, with RNA transcripts as the source material. The authors performed first-round RT-PCR with HTBI primers and then a second-round multiplex PCR. Via MiXCR, TCRdb re-called the multiplex PCR reads, giving one row per CDR3 protein. The table includes about 400,000 distinct CDR3 sequences, around a fifth detected once. This entry is derived from a study of Graves' ophthalmopathy and Graves' hyperthyroidism. Trimming took 10 bases from V and 5 from J; bases not matched to a gene: 4. In germline, CDR1 is SGHAT, CDR2 FQDESV (reference sequence). The CDR3 has 11 amino acids.

The receptor comes from a woman younger than 30 with stable Graves' hyperthyroidism. Material: peripheral blood. The V gene is TRBV11-1, the J gene TRBJ2-5; TRBD1 agrees at 7 bases. The CDR3 DNA sequence: TGTGCCATACAGGGGCGGGAGACCCAGTACTTC. Residues: CAIQGRETQYF.